Below, 13 T cell receptor beta chains from the same sample are listed, as sequenced in a study of cytomegalovirus exposure and HLA in healthy donors. Primers for the PCR totalled 60 Vbeta and 13 Jbeta. Only in-frame clones appear in the TCRdb table, and some are missing; sequencing was by immunoSEQ multiplex PCR. The sample lists 100,000 to 150,000 clones; approximately 83% were seen once. Input material: PBMCs. Receptors originate from a woman between 35 and 50 years old in good health and CMV-seropositive.

The CDR3 loop is CASQTGSTEKLFF. The CDR3 DNA reads TGTGCCAGCCAGACAGGGTCTACTGAAAAACTGTTTTTT. The chain couples TRBV6-6 to TRBJ1-4; 7 nucleotides match TRBD1. With V trimmed by 8 bases and J by 7 bases, 7 bases remained unmatched. The V gene's germline CDR1 is MNHNY and CDR2 SVGAGI (reference sequence). The CDR3 runs to 13 residues.

The chain couples TRBV19 to TRBJ1-1; D is ambiguous. This CDR3 is 12 amino acids long. Germline CDR1 is LNHDA and CDR2 is SQIVND (reference sequence). V lost 3 bases, J lost 4 bases, and 6 bases lay in between. CDR3 region: CASSIRGTEAFF. CDR3 in DNA: TGTGCCAGTAGTATTCGGGGCACTGAAGCTTTCTTT.

Only a few counts were recorded for this clone. The chain joins TRBV6-4 to TRBJ2-1, with TRBD2 matching 10 bases. Per the germline V gene, CDR1 is MRHNA and CDR2 is SNTAGT. The ends lost 0 bases at V and 15 bases at J; junction bases unmatched: 8. CDR3 length: 14 amino acids. The CDR3 nucleotides are TGTGCCAGCAGTGACTCGCCCAGCGGGAGGGCCCCGTTCTTC. As protein: CASSDSPSGRAPFF.

This clone appeared a few times. The chain combines TRBV11-2 with TRBJ1-2; 7 bases fit TRBD1. Trimming removed 0 bases from V and 6 bases from J; junction bases left unmatched: 7. This CDR3 comprises 15 residues. Germline CDR1 is SGHAT and CDR2 is FQNNGV. CDR3 DNA sequence: TGTGCCAGCAGCTTAGATGACAGGGTGGGTGATGGCTACACCTTC. Amino acid sequence: CASSLDDRVGDGYTF. Drawing the rest from reference TRBV11-2 and TRBJ1-2, the complete variable domain is EAGVAQSPRYKIIEKRQSVAFWCNPISGHATLYWYQQILGQGPKLLIQFQNNGVVDDSQLPKDRFSAERLKGVDSTLKIQPAKLEDSAVYLCASSLDDRVGDGYTFGSGTRLTVV.

The chain is built from TRBV23-1 and TRBJ2-7, with 7 bases identical to TRBD1. TRBV23-1 is flagged as an ORF with uncertain function. The V segment lost 6 bases and the J segment 4 bases; nucleotides outside the gene matches: 12. This CDR3 spans 15 amino acids. CDR3 loop: CASSRSGTEKYEQYF. The CDR3 DNA sequence: TGCGCCAGCAGCCGATCGGGGACAGAGAAGTACGAGCAGTACTTC.

V usage is TRBV7-9 and J usage is TRBJ2-7, with 7 bases lining up with TRBD1. Germline lookup yields CDR1 SEHNR and CDR2 FQNEAQ (reference sequence). Trimming at V came to 3 bases and at J to 4 bases, leaving 12 bases not matched to a gene. This CDR3 has 16 residues. The CDR3: CASSFLNRGGLYEQYF. DNA for the CDR3: TGTGCCAGCAGCTTCTTAAACAGGGGTGGGTTGTACGAGCAGTACTTC.

This sequence joins TRBV2 and TRBJ1-2; D uncertain. The CDR3 extends over 11 amino acids. The germline V gene encodes CDR1 SNHLY and CDR2 FYNNEI. V was clipped by 3 bases and J by 8 bases, with 7 bases between them. The CDR3 region has the DNA TGTGCCAGCAGTGATGTCGAGGGCTACACCTTC. It encodes CASSDVEGYTF.

The CDR3 spells CASSFDFTGTYNEQFF. In nucleotides, the CDR3 is TGTGCCAGCAGTTTTGACTTCACAGGGACCTACAATGAGCAGTTCTTC. V usage is TRBV28 and J usage is TRBJ2-1; D is perhaps TRBD1 (6 bases). Trimming took off 3 bases at V and 2 bases at J, with 14 bases between the two ends. The length of the CDR3 is 16 residues. Germline loops: CDR1 MDHEN, CDR2 SYDVKM.

The V and J genes are TRBV21-1 and TRBJ2-3; TRBD2, the D gene given by the table, was not confirmed from the DNA. TRBV21-1 is shown as a pseudogene. The CDR3 extends over 15 amino acids. The CDR3 sequence: CASTLWRVPTDTQYF. CDR3 bases: TGTGCCAGCACCCTGTGGCGGGTCCCCACAGATACGCAGTATTTT.

V usage is TRBV7-9 and J usage is TRBJ2-7; D gene unclear. The V end was cut by 3 bases, the J end by 4 bases, with 13 bases between. Germline CDR1 is SEHNR and CDR2 is FQNEAQ (reference sequence). The CDR3 spans 14 residues. Here the CDR3 reads CASSFPPSLYEQYF. CDR3 DNA: TGTGCCAGCAGCTTTCCTCCTAGTCTATACGAGCAGTACTTC.

V gene TRBV5-5 combines with J gene TRBJ1-1, with D maybe TRBD1 (6 bases). Germline loops: CDR1 SGHKS, CDR2 YYEKEE (reference sequence). V lost 0 bases to trimming and J lost 7 bases, with 10 bases between them. CDR3 size: 13 residues. CDR3 bases: TGTGCCAGCAGCTTGGCAGGGGCCAGTGAAGCTTTCTTT. Encoded protein: CASSLAGASEAFF.

The CDR3 protein is CASSLMGQRAVYGYTF. The CDR3 DNA is TGTGCCAGCAGTTTAATGGGACAGAGGGCGGTCTATGGCTACACCTTC. The chain recombines TRBV27 with TRBJ1-2, with 7 positions matching TRBD1. The germline V gene encodes CDR1 MNHEY and CDR2 SMNVEV (reference sequence). The CDR3 is 16 amino acids. With 2 bases clipped from V and 4 bases from J, the junction kept 10 bases outside the gene matches.

With respect to this clone: One end of the junction fails to match germline, which may point to a read error. This rearrangement joins TRBV7-7 to TRBJ2-2; D is possibly TRBD1 or TRBD2 (6 bases each). The CDR3 is made up of 15 amino acids. Per the germline V gene, CDR1 is SSHAT and CDR2 is FNYEAQ (reference sequence). The CDR3 bases are TGTGCTAGCAGCTTAGGAGGGGGAAGCACCGGGGAGCTGTTTTTT. Amino acids: CASSLGGGSTGELFF.